The present entry profiles one T cell receptor beta chain with its context. These data come from a study of shared clonotypes between healthy human individuals. Clones were sequenced by immunoSEQ multiplex PCR, and TCRdb holds only the in-frame ones, with some missing. The sample lists a few million clones, approximately 96% occurring once. CDR1 and CDR2 from the germline V gene are MNHNS and SASEGT. Trimming took 5 bases from V and 3 from J, leaving 14 bases between them. This CDR3 spans 14 amino acids. The sequencing sample was made of naive CD4+ T cells sorted from blood. Subset denoted: CD45RA+ positively selected. V usage is TRBV6-1 and J usage is TRBJ2-7; TRBD1 might be the D (6 bases). The receptor comes from a man aged 18 to 29 in good health. In DNA form, the CDR3 reads TGTGCCAGCAGTCAACAGGGTTACCTCTACGAGCAGTACTTC. Protein: CASSQQGYLYEQYF.